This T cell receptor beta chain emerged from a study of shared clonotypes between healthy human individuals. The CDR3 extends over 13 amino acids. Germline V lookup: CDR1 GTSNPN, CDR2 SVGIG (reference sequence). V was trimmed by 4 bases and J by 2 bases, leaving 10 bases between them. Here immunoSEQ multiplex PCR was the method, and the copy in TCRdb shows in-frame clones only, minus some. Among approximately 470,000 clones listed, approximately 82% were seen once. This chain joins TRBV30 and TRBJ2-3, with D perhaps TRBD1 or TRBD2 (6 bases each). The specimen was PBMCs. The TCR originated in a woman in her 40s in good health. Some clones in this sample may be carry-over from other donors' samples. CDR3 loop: CAWKGGYTDTQYF. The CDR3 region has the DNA TGTGCCTGGAAGGGGGGTTACACAGATACGCAGTATTTT. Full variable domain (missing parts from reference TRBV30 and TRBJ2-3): SQTIHQWPATLVQPVGSPLSLECTVEGTSNPNLYWYRQAAGRGLQLLFYSVGIGQISSEVPQNLSASRPQDRQFILSSKKLLLSDSGFYLCAWKGGYTDTQYFGPGTRLTVL.